This passage covers 15 T cell receptor beta chains from one sample sequenced in a study of T-cell memory formation after mild COVID-19. TCRdb redid the calling of the 5' RACE reads with MiXCR, one entry per CDR3 protein. The data contain more than 250,000 distinct CDR3 sequences, 15% to 20% of them seen just once; the ten biggest clones take up roughly 22%. The specimen sequenced was PBMCs or a T cell subset sorted from them (not recorded which). The receptors here all came from a young man who had mild COVID-19 (a few samples of this study predate the infection). Cell type and time point are not known.

The J gene is TRBJ1-5, the V gene TRBV19; unclear D gene. V was clipped by 8 bases and J by 2 bases, with 10 bases between them. Germline values: CDR1 LNHDA, CDR2 SQIVND (reference sequence). CDR3 length: 13 amino acids. The DNA for the CDR3 is TGTGCCAGTGCCGGTAGTGGCAATCAGCCCCAGCATTTT. It codes for CASAGSGNQPQHF.

In this sample, this clonotype turned up many times. This rearrangement joins TRBV4-1 to TRBJ1-2, with D unresolved. Between the trimmed V and J ends, which lost 0 bases and 5 bases, there was a span of 7 bases. Germline CDR1 reads MGHRA; CDR2 reads YSYEKL. CDR3 size: 13 residues. In DNA, the CDR3 is TGCGCCAGCAGCCAAGAATCCGGGTATGGCTACACCTTC. It translates to CASSQESGYGYTF.

The chain uses TRBV4-3 and TRBJ2-6; TRBD2 is a possible D gene (5 bases). The CDR3 is 19 residues long. The germline gives CDR1 LGHNA, CDR2 YSLEER. V was clipped by 2 bases and J by 0 bases, with 17 bases between them. CDR3 sequence: CASSQRSGSVSSGANVLTF. The DNA of the CDR3 is TGCGCCAGCAGCCAAAGATCGGGGTCGGTGAGCTCTGGGGCCAACGTCCTGACTTTC.

The chain carries TRBV6-5 and TRBJ2-3, with D possibly TRBD1 on 5 matching bases. In germline, CDR1 is MNHEY, CDR2 SVGAGI. V lost 2 bases and J 1 base, leaving 10 bases between the germline ends. The CDR3 spans 15 residues. CDR3 protein: CASSYRGSRTDTQYF. CDR3 coding DNA: TGTGCCAGCAGTTACAGGGGTTCCCGCACAGATACGCAGTATTTT.

CDR3 nucleotides: TGTGCCAGCAGCAGGCCGCTAGCGGGGCCCCAGCATTTT. This sequence encodes CASSRPLAGPQHF. The V and J genes are TRBV12-3 or TRBV12-4 and TRBJ1-5, with D hard to call. V lost 6 bases and J 9 bases, leaving 15 bases between the germline ends. There are 13 residues in the CDR3.

This clonotype came up a few times. This sequence joins TRBV4-3 and TRBJ1-2; D call uncertain. Germline V gene sequence: CDR1 LGHNA, CDR2 YSLEER. This CDR3 comprises 13 residues. The V end lost 0 bases, the J end lost 5 bases, and 7 bases lay between the germline ends. The DNA for the CDR3 is TGCGCCAGCAGCCAAGAGGGAGAGTATGGCTACACCTTC. The encoded protein is CASSQEGEYGYTF.

There are a few counts of this clonotype. The V gene is TRBV28, the J gene TRBJ1-2, with D unclear. The germline CDR1 and CDR2 sequences are MDHEN and SYDVKM. This CDR3 spans 9 amino acids. Trimming shortened V by 10 bases and J by 7 bases, and 7 bases separated the two germline ends. The CDR3 loop is CATVGGYTF. The CDR3 nucleotides read TGTGCCACAGTGGGTGGCTACACCTTC.

The chain uses TRBV28 and TRBJ2-7; D unresolved. This CDR3 region has 12 residues. Deletions cut 2 bases from V and 2 bases from J, with 4 bases between. The germline CDR1 and CDR2 sequences are MDHEN and SYDVKM. The CDR3 is CASSLRPYEQYF. The CDR3 DNA sequence: TGTGCCAGCAGTTTAAGGCCCTACGAGCAGTACTTC.

The V call is TRBV7-2, the J call TRBJ2-7; TRBD2 is a possible D gene (5 bases). Germline V lookup: CDR1 SGHTA, CDR2 FQGNSA. V gave up 2 bases and J gave up 7 bases, with 6 bases separating them. The CDR3 loop spans 11 amino acids. CDR3: CASSLSGEQYF. Written as DNA, the CDR3 is TGTGCCAGCAGCTTATCGGGGGAGCAGTACTTC. Using reference TRBV7-2 and TRBJ2-7 for the parts outside the CDR3, the full variable domain is GAGVSQSPSNKVTEKGKDVELRCDPISGHTALYWYRQSLGQGLEFLIYFQGNSAPDKSGLPSDRFSAERTGGSVSTLTIQRTQQEDSAVYLCASSLSGEQYFGPGTRLTVT.

The rearrangement uses TRBV6-6 and TRBJ2-7, with D perhaps assigned TRBD1 or TRBD2 (5 bases each). The CDR3 has 14 amino acids. Germline V lookup: CDR1 MNHNY, CDR2 SVGAGI (reference sequence). V was clipped by 8 bases and J by 2 bases, with 16 bases between them. The CDR3 nucleotides read TGTGCCAGCCTAAGTTGGGGACCTACCTACGAGCAGTACGTC. This encodes CASLSWGPTYEQYV.

The CDR3 sequence: CATSRGPREQFF. The DNA for the CDR3 is TGTGCCACCAGCAGAGGCCCCCGGGAGCAGTTCTTC. V is TRBV15 and J is TRBJ2-1; no firm D call. V shed 1 base and J shed 10 bases, with 8 bases lying between them. The length of the CDR3 is 12 residues. Germline assignment: CDR1 LNHNV and CDR2 YYDKDF (reference sequence).

The chain couples TRBV7-9 to TRBJ2-5, with a weak D call TRBD1 (6 bases). Trimming cost V 1 base and J 5 bases, with 11 bases left between them. The CDR3 contains 14 residues. CDR1 and CDR2 (germline): SEHNR, FQNEAQ (reference sequence). The CDR3 loop reads CASSLVGTKETQYF. DNA of the CDR3: TGTGCCAGCAGCTTAGTTGGGACAAAGGAGACCCAGTACTTC.

The chain has TRBV4-3 and TRBJ1-5; TRBD1 matches at 8 bases. V lost 0 bases to trimming and J lost 9 bases; unmatched junction nucleotides: 4. The germline V gene has CDR1 LGHNA and CDR2 YSLEER. The CDR3 runs to 14 residues. CDR3 loop: CASSQDRGQWPQHF. In nucleotides, the CDR3 is TGCGCCAGCAGCCAAGACAGGGGGCAGTGGCCCCAGCATTTT.

The table lists this clonotype with a few counts. In DNA, the CDR3 is TGTGCCAGCAGGACGATGGGGTCGGGCAATCAGCCCCAGCATTTT. It is translated as CASRTMGSGNQPQHF. V and J are TRBV28 and TRBJ1-5, with D unclear. V lost 6 bases, J lost 2 bases, and 14 bases lay in between. This CDR3 spans 15 amino acids. CDR1 is MDHEN, CDR2 SYDVKM, per germline.

Comments on this clonotype: The germline gene is not matched at one end of the junction; a read error may be the cause. The V gene is TRBV5-1, the J gene TRBJ2-1; D ambiguous. The CDR3 runs 13 residues. CDR1 is SGHRS and CDR2 is YFSETQ in the germline V gene. CDR3 loop: CASSRDSYTEQFF. CDR3 DNA sequence: TGCGCCAGCAGCAGGGATTCCTACACTGAGCAGTTCTTC.